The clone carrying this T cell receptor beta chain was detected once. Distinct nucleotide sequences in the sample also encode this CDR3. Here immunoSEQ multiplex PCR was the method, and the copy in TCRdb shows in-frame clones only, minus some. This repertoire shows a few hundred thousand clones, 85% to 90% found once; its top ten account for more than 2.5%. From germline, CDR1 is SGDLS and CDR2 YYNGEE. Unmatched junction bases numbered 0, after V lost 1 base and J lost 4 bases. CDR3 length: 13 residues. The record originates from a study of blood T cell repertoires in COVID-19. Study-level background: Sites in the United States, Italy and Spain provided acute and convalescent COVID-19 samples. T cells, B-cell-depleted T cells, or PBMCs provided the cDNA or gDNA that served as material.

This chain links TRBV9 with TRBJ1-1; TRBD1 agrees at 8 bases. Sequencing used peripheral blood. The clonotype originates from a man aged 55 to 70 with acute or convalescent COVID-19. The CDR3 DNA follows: TGTGCCAGCAGCGTAACAGGGGGCACTGAAGCTTTCTTT. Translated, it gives CASSVTGGTEAFF.